What follows are 23 T cell receptor beta chains derived from one specimen sequenced in a study of T cell changes during pregnancy in multiple sclerosis. Assay used: immunoSEQ multiplex PCR; TCRdb lists only in-frame clones, some missing. The data show tens of thousands of clones, with approximately 92% seen just once and 1% to 1.5% held by the top ten. The sequenced material came from peripheral blood. The receptors originated from a female donor with multiple sclerosis, enrolled in a pregnancy study.

The chain carries TRBV5-4 and TRBJ2-7; TRBD2 aligns across 10 bases. With V trimmed by 4 bases and J by 3 bases, 10 bases remained unmatched. From germline, CDR1 is SGHNT and CDR2 YYREEE (reference sequence). This CDR3 region has 16 residues. CDR3 sequence reads: CASSRRSSGRNYEQYF. CDR3 DNA sequence: TGTGCCAGCAGCCGAAGATCTAGCGGGAGAAACTACGAGCAGTACTTC.

This chain links TRBV5-1 with TRBJ1-3; 9 bases line up with TRBD1. The CDR3 covers 15 residues. CDR1 is SGHRS and CDR2 is YFSETQ in the germline V gene. The trim removed 6 bases at V and 1 base at J, leaving 5 bases unmatched. CDR3 DNA: TGCGCCAGCAATCCGGGACAGGGTTCTGGAAACACCATATATTTT. This translates into CASNPGQGSGNTIYF.

This clone appeared a single time. The gene calls are TRBV19 and TRBJ1-5; 7 bases line up with TRBD1. This CDR3 contains 15 residues. The V gene end was trimmed by 4 bases and the J gene end by 3 bases; junction bases not matched to a gene: 6. The germline gives CDR1 LNHDA, CDR2 SQIVND (reference sequence). The CDR3 nucleotides read TGTGCCAGTAGTAAAGGGACAGTATCCAATCAGCCCCAGCATTTT. Translating gives CASSKGTVSNQPQHF.

This clone has just one count. The chain recombines TRBV7-2 with TRBJ2-4; 8 nucleotides align to TRBD1. Germline lookup yields CDR1 SGHTA and CDR2 FQGNSA. V lost 4 bases, J lost 3 bases, and 5 bases stayed unmatched. This CDR3 is 15 amino acids long. CDR3 sequence: CASSSGGAGKNIQYF. The DNA for the CDR3 is TGTGCCAGCAGCTCAGGGGGCGCGGGCAAAAACATTCAGTACTTC.

The chain recombines TRBV10-1 with TRBJ2-5, with a weak D call TRBD2 (6 bases). The closer fit of TRBJ2-7 to the DNA end suggests the J call may be wrong. Germline values: CDR1 WNHNN, CDR2 SYGVQD (reference sequence). The CDR3 runs 13 residues. CDR3 sequence reads: CASSNPGGYEQYF. The CDR3 nucleotides read TGCGCCAGCAGTAATCCAGGAGGGTACGAGCAGTACTTC.

V gene TRBV9 combines with J gene TRBJ2-2; no firm D call. Trimming removed 0 bases from V and 6 bases from J, with 3 bases in between. This CDR3 is built from 12 residues. The germline V gene has CDR1 SGDLS and CDR2 YYNGEE. The CDR3 is CASSVVAGELFF. In DNA, the CDR3 is TGTGCCAGCAGCGTAGTGGCCGGGGAGCTGTTTTTT.

This chain links TRBV5-6 with TRBJ2-1; 9 nucleotides agree with TRBD2. The germline CDR1 and CDR2 sequences are SGHDT and YYEEEE. With V trimmed by 1 base and J by 2 bases, 4 bases remained unmatched. This CDR3 has 16 amino acids. The CDR3 nucleotides read TGTGCCAGCAGCTTGCTTAGCGGGAGAACCTACAATGAGCAGTTCTTC. This encodes CASSLLSGRTYNEQFF.

This rearrangement joins TRBV19 to TRBJ1-1; D is unresolved. This CDR3 is built from 15 residues. Trimming took off 5 bases at V and 1 base at J, with 14 bases between the two ends. The germline V gene encodes CDR1 LNHDA and CDR2 SQIVND (reference sequence). CDR3: CASSAAQEPNTEAFF. CDR3 in DNA: TGTGCCAGTAGTGCCGCGCAGGAGCCGAACACTGAAGCTTTCTTT.

The chain combines TRBV19 with TRBJ2-1; 14 nucleotides match TRBD2. The CDR3 covers 18 residues. V trimming: 5 bases; J trimming: 0 bases; junction bases outside the gene matches: 6. Germline assignment: CDR1 LNHDA and CDR2 SQIVND (reference sequence). CDR3 in DNA: TGTGCCAGTAGTCCGGGACTAGCGGGAGCATCCTCCTACAATGAGCAGTTCTTC. Protein: CASSPGLAGASSYNEQFF.

This chain links TRBV6-1 with TRBJ2-7; 7 positions agree with TRBD1. Trimming at V came to 6 bases and at J to 4 bases, leaving 9 bases not matched to a gene. This CDR3 has 14 residues. The germline gives CDR1 MNHNS, CDR2 SASEGT. CDR3 sequence: CASSLPRQGYEQYF. In DNA, the CDR3 is TGTGCCAGCAGCCTCCCCCGACAGGGTTACGAGCAGTACTTC.

The rearrangement uses TRBV2 and TRBJ1-1; no clear D. V lost 6 bases and J lost 2, with 10 bases in between. This CDR3 region has 13 residues. Germline CDR1 SNHLY, CDR2 FYNNEI. Here the CDR3 DNA reads TGTGCCAGCAGCCTTCTAGCCAACACTGAAGCTTTCTTT. Protein product: CASSLLANTEAFF.

CDR3 in amino acids: CASSPYSGAAPEAFF. CDR3 DNA sequence: TGTGCCAGCAGCCCCTATTCGGGGGCAGCCCCTGAAGCTTTCTTT. The rearrangement links TRBV7-6 to TRBJ1-1; D is possibly TRBD1 (6 bases). CDR1 is SGHVS, CDR2 FNYEAQ, per germline. V lost 5 bases, J lost 6 bases, and 19 bases lay in between. The CDR3 contains 15 residues.

In its sample, this clone was seen a few times. CDR3 sequence: CAISMEGRSNQPQHF. The DNA of the CDR3 is TGTGCCATCAGCATGGAGGGTCGAAGCAATCAGCCCCAGCATTTT. This chain uses TRBV10-3 with TRBJ1-5, with D unclear. V lost 6 bases and J 1 base, leaving 13 bases between the germline ends. CDR1 ENHRY and CDR2 SYGVKD come from the germline V gene. The CDR3 totals 15 residues.

The chain has TRBV29-1 and TRBJ2-7; 7 nucleotides agree with TRBD1. The CDR3 contains 12 residues. Trimming took 7 bases from V and 1 from J; bases not matched to a gene: 4. Germline CDR1 and CDR2: SQVTM and ANQGSEA. The chain's CDR3 is CSATGDSYEQYF. In nucleotides, the CDR3 is TGCAGCGCTACAGGGGATTCCTACGAGCAGTACTTC.

This clone came up once. The J gene is TRBJ2-5, the V gene TRBV10-3; D is uncertain. Germline CDR1 reads ENHRY; CDR2 reads SYGVKD. The CDR3 has 13 residues. Trimming removed 0 bases from V and 5 bases from J, with 7 bases in between. In nucleotides, the CDR3 is TGTGCCATCAGTGAGTCGAAGAGGGAGACCCAGTACTTC. This sequence encodes CAISESKRETQYF.

This clone appeared a single time. V usage is TRBV11-2 and J usage is TRBJ1-4; 7 bases match TRBD1. Germline assignment: CDR1 SGHAT and CDR2 FQNNGV. Trimming at V came to 7 bases and at J to 10 bases, leaving 6 bases not matched to a gene. CDR3 length: 12 amino acids. In DNA, the CDR3 is TGTGCCAGCACCCCAGGGGGTACAAAACTGTTTTTT. This gives the protein CASTPGGTKLFF. Using reference TRBV11-2 and TRBJ1-4 for the parts outside the CDR3, the full variable domain is EAGVAQSPRYKIIEKRQSVAFWCNPISGHATLYWYQQILGQGPKLLIQFQNNGVVDDSQLPKDRFSAERLKGVDSTLKIQPAKLEDSAVYLCASTPGGTKLFFGSGTQLSVL.

This clone was recorded only once. The chain joins TRBV11-3 to TRBJ1-3; no reliable D call. Germline CDR1 reads SGHNT; CDR2 reads YENEEA. Trimming cost V 0 bases and J 4 bases, with 4 bases left between them. The CDR3 has 13 residues. The CDR3 bases are TGTGCCAGCAGCTTAGACCGGGGAAACACCATATATTTT. Amino acids: CASSLDRGNTIYF.

This clone occurred once. V and J are TRBV28 and TRBJ1-4; TRBD1 matches 11 bases. V lost 3 bases, J lost 2 bases, and 11 bases stayed unmatched. This CDR3 region has 19 residues. Germline V gene lookup returns CDR1 MDHEN and CDR2 SYDVKM. CDR3 region: CASSFPPGQGGSTNEKLFF. Here the CDR3 DNA reads TGTGCCAGCAGTTTCCCCCCGGGACAGGGGGGATCTACTAATGAAAAACTGTTTTTT.

The V and J genes are TRBV5-1 and TRBJ2-3; D gene ambiguous. V dropped 2 bases and J dropped 2 bases, with 9 bases sitting between them. The CDR3 is 14 amino acids. Germline CDR1 SGHRS, CDR2 YFSETQ. For the CDR3, the DNA is TGCGCCAGCAGCTTTAAGGTTTTCACAGATACGCAGTATTTT. Residues: CASSFKVFTDTQYF.

The chain carries TRBV29-1 and TRBJ2-7; TRBD2 matches 9 bases. The V and J ends lost 7 bases and 3 bases, in that order; junction bases with no gene match: 4. Germline assignment: CDR1 SQVTM and CDR2 ANQGSEA. This CDR3 is built from 12 residues. Written as DNA, the CDR3 is TGCAGCGCCCAGACTAGCGGCTACGAGCAGTACTTC. Protein product: CSAQTSGYEQYF.

The V call is TRBV5-6, the J call TRBJ2-7; D is possibly TRBD1 or TRBD2 (5 bases each). CDR3 size: 14 residues. Trimming pared 2 bases from V and 2 bases from J, leaving 11 bases between. Germline values: CDR1 SGHDT, CDR2 YYEEEE. The CDR3 region has the DNA TGTGCCAGCAGCTTTGGGGGACCGACCTACGAGCAGTACTTC. Protein product: CASSFGGPTYEQYF.

This chain uses TRBV9 with TRBJ2-1; TRBD2 matches 7 bases. Germline CDR1 reads SGDLS; CDR2 reads YYNGEE. Germline trimming cut 2 bases from V and 2 bases from J; bases unmatched to any gene: 4. This CDR3 comprises 15 residues. CDR3 sequence: CASSVGGSTYNEQFF. The CDR3 DNA follows: TGTGCCAGCAGCGTCGGCGGGAGCACCTACAATGAGCAGTTCTTC.

This chain uses TRBV7-2 with TRBJ2-2; no definite D call. This CDR3 spans 15 amino acids. Between the trimmed V and J ends, which lost 4 bases and 1 base, there was a span of 10 bases. CDR1 and CDR2 from the germline V gene are SGHTA and FQGNSA. The CDR3 bases are TGTGCCAGCAGCTCCCCCAGCCAGAACACCGGGGAGCTGTTTTTT. This gives the protein CASSSPSQNTGELFF.